This T cell receptor beta chain stems from a study of T cells after yellow fever vaccination. TCRdb called the 5' RACE reads again in MiXCR, with one record for every CDR3 protein. The sample consists of around 400,000 distinct CDR3 sequences, approximately 10% of them appearing once. Germline V gives CDR1 MNHEY, CDR2 SVGAGI. The CDR3 contains 18 residues. The V segment lost 1 base and the J segment 0 bases; nucleotides outside the gene matches: 5. The material was PBMCs, obtained on the day of the first yellow fever vaccination. The chain has TRBV6-5 and TRBJ2-6; 8 nucleotides match TRBD1. The TCR sequence derives from a young man who received the YFV17D yellow fever vaccine. The CDR3 DNA reads as TGTGCCAGCAGTTACTGGACAGGGAGCGTCTCTGGGGCCAACGTCCTGACTTTC. Its translation: CASSYWTGSVSGANVLTF.